These 17 T cell receptor beta chains were all obtained from the same sample, sequenced in a study of human T cells and chemical hapten exposure. Described time point: pre-sensitization, week 0. Treatment of the sample: therapeutic diphenylcyclopropenone sensitization with weekly scalp DPC. MiXCR, run by TCRdb on the RACE reads, gives a single entry per CDR3 protein. The table shows more than 250,000 distinct CDR3 sequences, with 7.5% to 9% occurring only once. The sample in question was whole blood, obtained in connection with sensitization to the hapten diphenylcyclopropenone (DPC). These receptors were taken from a young man with alopecia areata. Some clones in this sample may be carry-over from other donors' samples.

This clonotype was detected only a few times. The CDR3 here is CASSLMNSANTGELFF. The DNA for the CDR3 is TGTGCCAGCAGCTTAATGAACAGCGCGAACACCGGGGAGCTGTTTTTT. The chain combines TRBV7-2 with TRBJ2-2; D gene uncertain. The CDR3 is 16 residues long. The germline V gene encodes CDR1 SGHTA and CDR2 FQGNSA. Trimming left V 2 bases short and J 0 bases short, with 10 bases between.

The V call is TRBV11-2, the J call TRBJ2-5; a possible D gene is TRBD2 (6 bases). The CDR3 covers 15 residues. CDR1 is SGHAT, CDR2 FQNNGV, per germline. V was trimmed by 5 bases and J by 4 bases, leaving 17 bases between them. CDR3 protein: CASSQPFLGGETQYF. The CDR3 region has the DNA TGTGCCAGCAGCCAACCTTTTTTGGGGGGAGAGACCCAGTACTTC.

This clonotype occurred a few times. This chain connects TRBV6-2 or TRBV6-3 to TRBJ2-7, with D perhaps assigned TRBD1 or TRBD2 (5 bases each). Trimming pared 0 bases from V and 7 bases from J, leaving 13 bases between. The CDR3 sequence is 14 residues long. Germline V lookup: CDR1 MNHEY, CDR2 SVGEGT. The CDR3 reads CASSYSGVVAEQYF. DNA for the CDR3: TGTGCCAGCAGTTACTCGGGGGTGGTTGCTGAGCAGTACTTC.

In this sample, this clonotype turned up a few times. The chain couples TRBV7-2 to TRBJ1-6, with TRBD1 identical over 10 bases. The CDR3 consists of 17 residues. Looked up from germline, CDR1 is SGHTA and CDR2 is FQGNSA. The ends lost 3 bases at V and 4 bases at J; junction bases unmatched: 6. The CDR3: CASSFDRGRRYNSPLHF. In DNA form, the CDR3 reads TGTGCCAGCAGCTTCGACAGGGGGCGCAGGTATAATTCACCCCTCCACTTT. The full variable domain, completed using reference TRBV7-2 and TRBJ1-6, is GAGVSQSPSNKVTEKGKDVELRCDPISGHTALYWYRQSLGQGLEFLIYFQGNSAPDKSGLPSDRFSAERTGGSVSTLTIQRTQQEDSAVYLCASSFDRGRRYNSPLHFGNGTRLTVT.

This chain links TRBV4-3 with TRBJ1-3; D gene unclear. V was pared by 0 bases and J by 5 bases, with 5 bases between. Germline V gene data show CDR1 as LGHNA and CDR2 as YSLEER. There are 13 residues in the CDR3. CDR3 sequence: CASSQDRRNTIYF. The CDR3 nucleotides are TGCGCCAGCAGCCAAGATCGGAGAAACACCATATATTTT.

The table lists this clonotype with many counts. In nucleotides, the CDR3 is TGCAGTGCTAGTGCGGGGGGCTTGGGCACCGGGGAGCTGTTTTTT. Translating gives CSASAGGLGTGELFF. This chain links TRBV20-1 with TRBJ2-2; 8 bases fit TRBD2. The V gene's germline CDR1 is DFQATT and CDR2 SNEGSKA (reference sequence). CDR3 size: 15 residues. The V gene end was trimmed by 3 bases and the J gene end by 4 bases; junction bases not matched to a gene: 7.

This clonotype has only a few counts. CDR3 protein: CASTWGYTDTQYF. For the CDR3, the DNA is TGTGCCAGCACCTGGGGATACACAGATACGCAGTATTTT. The chain links TRBV7-2 to TRBJ2-3; no clear D. Germline V gives CDR1 SGHTA, CDR2 FQGNSA. V was shortened by 7 bases and J by 2 bases, with 10 bases between the two germline ends. The CDR3 runs to 13 residues.

This chain joins TRBV29-1 and TRBJ2-2; D is undetermined. Trimming shortened V by 5 bases and J by 1 base, and 8 bases separated the two germline ends. This CDR3 contains 13 residues. Per the germline V gene, CDR1 is SQVTM and CDR2 is ANQGSEA. In DNA form, the CDR3 reads TGCAGCGTTCGGACGGAGAACACCGGGGAGCTGTTTTTT. It yields the protein CSVRTENTGELFF.

This clonotype has more than one count but fewer than ten. V and J are TRBV20-1 and TRBJ2-1; D is unresolved. CDR1 and CDR2 (germline): DFQATT, SNEGSKA (reference sequence). V lost 5 bases and J lost 5, with 10 bases in between. The CDR3 has 12 amino acids. The CDR3 region is CSAVRRDNEQFF. DNA of the CDR3: TGCAGTGCTGTCCGGAGAGACAATGAGCAGTTCTTC.

This clonotype was observed a few times. The chain joins TRBV27 to TRBJ2-1; TRBD2 matches 7 bases. CDR1 and CDR2 (germline): MNHEY, SMNVEV (reference sequence). This CDR3 is 16 amino acids long. Losses at the gene ends were 4 bases for V and 6 bases for J; bases not matched to a gene: 12. CDR3 nucleotide sequence: TGTGCCAGCAGTTCCTTTGGGGGGGGGTCGCTCAATGAGCAGTTCTTC. Its protein product is CASSSFGGGSLNEQFF.

The chain is built from TRBV7-9 and TRBJ1-2; D call uncertain. The germline gives CDR1 SEHNR, CDR2 FQNEAQ (reference sequence). V shed 1 base and J shed 6 bases, with 12 bases lying between them. The length of the CDR3 is 14 residues. The DNA for the CDR3 is TGTGCCAGCAGCTTAGAACATCTATACGATGGCTACACCTTC. It yields the protein CASSLEHLYDGYTF. Using reference TRBV7-9 and TRBJ1-2 for the parts outside the CDR3, the full variable domain is DTGVSQNPRHKITKRGQNVTFRCDPISEHNRLYWYRQTLGQGPEFLTYFQNEAQLEKSRLLSDRFSAERPKGSFSTLEIQRTEQGDSAMYLCASSLEHLYDGYTFGSGTRLTVV.

This sequence joins TRBV7-2 and TRBJ2-7; D unclear. With 1 base removed from V and 0 bases from J, the gap between germline ends came to 10 bases. Germline V gene sequence: CDR1 SGHTA, CDR2 FQGNSA. The CDR3 sequence is 15 residues long. CDR3 nucleotide sequence: TGTGCCAGCAGCTTAGAAGTCCAGCCCTCCTACGAGCAGTACGTC. The encoded protein is CASSLEVQPSYEQYV.

This chain connects TRBV20-1 to TRBJ1-4; D gene uncertain. Trimming took 0 bases from V and 10 from J, leaving 21 bases between them. The CDR3 runs 16 residues. From germline, CDR1 is DFQATT and CDR2 SNEGSKA (reference sequence). CDR3 sequence: CSARETGGEEVGKLFF. The CDR3 bases are TGCAGTGCTAGAGAAACCGGTGGGGAAGAAGTGGGAAAACTGTTTTTT.

The chain is built from TRBV12-5 and TRBJ2-3; TRBD1 agrees at 8 bases. The CDR3 has 14 amino acids. J lost 1 base, V lost 7 bases, and 4 bases had no gene match. Looked up from germline, CDR1 is LGHNT and CDR2 is FRNRAP. The CDR3 sequence is CASALDRGTDTQYF. Written as DNA, the CDR3 is TGTGCTAGTGCACTGGACAGGGGCACAGATACGCAGTATTTT. Full variable domain (missing parts from reference TRBV12-5 and TRBJ2-3): DARVTQTPRHKVTEMGQEVTMRCQPILGHNTVFWYRQTMMQGLELLAYFRNRAPLDDSGMPKDRFSAEMPDATLATLKIQPSEPRDSAVYFCASALDRGTDTQYFGPGTRLTVL.

This clonotype was seen only a few times. The CDR3 region has the DNA TGTGCCAGCGGTACGAACACTGAAGCTTTCTTT. It codes for CASGTNTEAFF. V gene TRBV6-6 combines with J gene TRBJ1-1; D is undetermined. This CDR3 contains 11 residues. V shed 8 bases and J shed 1 base, with 5 bases lying between them. In germline, CDR1 is MNHNY, CDR2 SVGAGI (reference sequence).

This clonotype was observed at least ten times. The genes are TRBV5-1 and TRBJ2-5, with D possibly TRBD1 on 5 matching bases. The germline V gene encodes CDR1 SGHRS and CDR2 YFSETQ. The CDR3 extends over 14 amino acids. V was pared by 3 bases and J by 2 bases, with 11 bases between. This CDR3 reads CASSSRVGQETQYF. DNA of the CDR3: TGCGCCAGCAGCTCCAGGGTCGGGCAAGAGACCCAGTACTTC. The full variable domain, in which reference TRBV5-1 and TRBJ2-5 provide the parts outside the CDR3, is KAGVTQTPRYLIKTRGQQVTLSCSPISGHRSVSWYQQTPGQGLQFLFEYFSETQRNKGNFPGRFSGRQFSNSRSEMNVSTLELGDSALYLCASSSRVGQETQYFGPGTRLLVL.

The V call is TRBV5-1, the J call TRBJ2-7; 11 bases agree with TRBD1. Per the germline V gene, CDR1 is SGHRS and CDR2 is YFSETQ. The CDR3 length is 14 residues. With 4 bases clipped from V and 5 bases from J, the junction kept 5 bases outside the gene matches. The CDR3 region is CASSAPGQGDEQYF. The CDR3 DNA is TGCGCCAGCAGCGCTCCGGGACAGGGGGACGAGCAGTACTTC.